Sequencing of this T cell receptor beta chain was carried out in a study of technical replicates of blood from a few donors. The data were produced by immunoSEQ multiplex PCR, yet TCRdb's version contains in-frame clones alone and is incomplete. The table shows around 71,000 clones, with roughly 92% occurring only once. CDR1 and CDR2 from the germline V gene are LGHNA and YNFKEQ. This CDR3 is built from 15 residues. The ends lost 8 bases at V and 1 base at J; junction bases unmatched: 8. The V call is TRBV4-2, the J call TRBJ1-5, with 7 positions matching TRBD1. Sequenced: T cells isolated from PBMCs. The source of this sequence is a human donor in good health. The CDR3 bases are TGTGCCAGCTCCCAAACAGGGGTAAGCAATCAGCCCCAGCATTTT. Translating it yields CASSQTGVSNQPQHF.